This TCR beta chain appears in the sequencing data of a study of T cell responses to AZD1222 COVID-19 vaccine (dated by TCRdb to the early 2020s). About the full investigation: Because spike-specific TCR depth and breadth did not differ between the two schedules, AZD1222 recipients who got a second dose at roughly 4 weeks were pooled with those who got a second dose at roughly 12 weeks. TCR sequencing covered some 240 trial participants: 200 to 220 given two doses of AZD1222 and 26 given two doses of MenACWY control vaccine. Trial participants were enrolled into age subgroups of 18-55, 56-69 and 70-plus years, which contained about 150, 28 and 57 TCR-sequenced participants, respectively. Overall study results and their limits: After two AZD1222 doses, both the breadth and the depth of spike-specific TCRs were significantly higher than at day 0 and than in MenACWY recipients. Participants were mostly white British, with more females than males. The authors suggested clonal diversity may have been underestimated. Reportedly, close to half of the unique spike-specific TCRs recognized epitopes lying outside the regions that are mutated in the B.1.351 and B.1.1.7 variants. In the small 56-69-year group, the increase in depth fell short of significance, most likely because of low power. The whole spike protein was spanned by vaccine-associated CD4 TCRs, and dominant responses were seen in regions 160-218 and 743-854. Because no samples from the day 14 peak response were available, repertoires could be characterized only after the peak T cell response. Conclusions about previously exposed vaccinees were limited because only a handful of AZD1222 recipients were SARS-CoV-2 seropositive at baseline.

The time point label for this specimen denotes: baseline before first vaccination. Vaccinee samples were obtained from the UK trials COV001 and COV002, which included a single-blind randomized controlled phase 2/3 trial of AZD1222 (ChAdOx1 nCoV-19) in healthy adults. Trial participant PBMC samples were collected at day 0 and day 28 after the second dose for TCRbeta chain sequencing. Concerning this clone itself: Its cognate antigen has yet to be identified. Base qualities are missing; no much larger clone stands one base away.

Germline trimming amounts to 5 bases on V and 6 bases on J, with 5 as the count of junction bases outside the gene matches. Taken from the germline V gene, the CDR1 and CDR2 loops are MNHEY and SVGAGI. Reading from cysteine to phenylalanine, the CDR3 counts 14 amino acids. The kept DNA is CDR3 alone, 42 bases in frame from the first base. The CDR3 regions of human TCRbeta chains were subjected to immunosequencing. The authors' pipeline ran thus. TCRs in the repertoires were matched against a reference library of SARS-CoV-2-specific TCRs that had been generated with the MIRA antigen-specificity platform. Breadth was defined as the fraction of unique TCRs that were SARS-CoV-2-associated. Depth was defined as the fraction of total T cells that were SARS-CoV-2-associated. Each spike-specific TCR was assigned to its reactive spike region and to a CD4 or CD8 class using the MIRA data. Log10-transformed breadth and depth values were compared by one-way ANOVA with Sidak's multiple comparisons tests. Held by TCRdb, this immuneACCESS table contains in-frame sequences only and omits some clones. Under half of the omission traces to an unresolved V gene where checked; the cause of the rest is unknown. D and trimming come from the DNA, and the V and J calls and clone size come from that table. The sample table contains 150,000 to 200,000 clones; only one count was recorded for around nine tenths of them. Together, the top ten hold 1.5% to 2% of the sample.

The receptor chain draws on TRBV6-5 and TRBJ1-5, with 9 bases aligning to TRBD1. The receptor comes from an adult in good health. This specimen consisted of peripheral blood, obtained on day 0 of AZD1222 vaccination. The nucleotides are TGTGCCAGCAGTCCCCGGGACAGGGTTCAGCCCCAGCATTTT. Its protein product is CASSPRDRVQPQHF.